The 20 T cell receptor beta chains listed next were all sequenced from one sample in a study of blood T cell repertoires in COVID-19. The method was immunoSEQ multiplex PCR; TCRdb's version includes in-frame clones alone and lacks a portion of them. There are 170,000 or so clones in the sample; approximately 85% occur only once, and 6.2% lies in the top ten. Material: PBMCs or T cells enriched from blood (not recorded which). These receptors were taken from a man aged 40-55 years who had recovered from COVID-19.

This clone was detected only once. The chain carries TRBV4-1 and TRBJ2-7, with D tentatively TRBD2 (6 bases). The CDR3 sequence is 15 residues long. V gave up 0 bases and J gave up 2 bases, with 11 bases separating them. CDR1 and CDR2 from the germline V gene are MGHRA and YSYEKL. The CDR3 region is CASSQEHGGAYEQYF. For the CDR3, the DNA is TGCGCCAGCAGCCAAGAACATGGAGGGGCCTACGAGCAGTACTTC.

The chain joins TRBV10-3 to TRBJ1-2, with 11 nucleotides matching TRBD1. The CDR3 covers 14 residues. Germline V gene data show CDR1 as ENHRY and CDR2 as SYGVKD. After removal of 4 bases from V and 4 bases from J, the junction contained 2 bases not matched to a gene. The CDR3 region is CAISGTGGAYGYTF. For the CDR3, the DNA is TGTGCCATCAGTGGGACAGGGGGCGCCTATGGCTACACCTTC.

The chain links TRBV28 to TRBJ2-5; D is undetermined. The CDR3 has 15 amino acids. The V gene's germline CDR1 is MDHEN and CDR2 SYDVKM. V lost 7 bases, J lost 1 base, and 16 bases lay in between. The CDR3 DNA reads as TGTGCCAGCACCCCCCTAGGCCGGAGCCAAGAGACCCAGTACTTC. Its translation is CASTPLGRSQETQYF.

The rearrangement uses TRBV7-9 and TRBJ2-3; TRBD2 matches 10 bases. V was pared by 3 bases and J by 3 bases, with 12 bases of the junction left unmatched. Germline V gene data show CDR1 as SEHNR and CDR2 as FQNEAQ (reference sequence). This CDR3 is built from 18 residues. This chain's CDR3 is CASSLKRLAGASTDTQYF. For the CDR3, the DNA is TGTGCCAGCAGCTTGAAAAGGCTAGCGGGGGCCTCAACAGATACGCAGTATTTT.

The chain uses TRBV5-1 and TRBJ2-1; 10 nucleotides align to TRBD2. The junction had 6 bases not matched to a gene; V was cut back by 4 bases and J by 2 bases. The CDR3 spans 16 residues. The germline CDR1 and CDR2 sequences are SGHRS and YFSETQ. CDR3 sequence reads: CASSLQTSGPYNEQFF. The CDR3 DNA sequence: TGCGCCAGCAGCCTTCAGACTAGCGGGCCCTACAATGAGCAGTTCTTC.

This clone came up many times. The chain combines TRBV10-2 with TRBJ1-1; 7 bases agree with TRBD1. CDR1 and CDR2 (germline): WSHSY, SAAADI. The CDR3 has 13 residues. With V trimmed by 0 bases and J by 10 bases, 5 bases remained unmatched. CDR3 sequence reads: CASSESATGRAFF. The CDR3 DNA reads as TGCGCCAGCAGTGAGTCAGCGACAGGGCGAGCTTTCTTT.

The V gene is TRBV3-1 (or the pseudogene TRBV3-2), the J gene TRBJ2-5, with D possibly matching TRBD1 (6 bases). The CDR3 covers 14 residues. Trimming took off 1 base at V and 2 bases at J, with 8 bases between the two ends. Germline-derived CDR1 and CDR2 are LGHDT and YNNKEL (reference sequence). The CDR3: CASSQGTGQETQYF. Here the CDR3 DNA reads TGTGCCAGCAGCCAAGGAACAGGGCAAGAGACCCAGTACTTC.

The DNA for the CDR3 is TGTGCCAGCGGTCCGGGGAACCACGAGCAGTACTTC. Its protein product is CASGPGNHEQYF. The chain recombines TRBV7-8 with TRBJ2-7, with D perhaps matching TRBD2 (5 bases). Germline assignment: CDR1 SGHVS and CDR2 FQNEAQ. The CDR3 is 12 residues long. V lost 8 bases to trimming and J lost 5 bases, with 13 bases between them.

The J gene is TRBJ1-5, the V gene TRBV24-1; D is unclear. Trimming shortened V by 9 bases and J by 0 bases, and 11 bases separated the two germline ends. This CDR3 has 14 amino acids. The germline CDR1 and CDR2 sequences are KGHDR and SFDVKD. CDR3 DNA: TGTGCCACCCGACGTCGGGATAGCAATCAGCCCCAGCATTTT. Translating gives CATRRRDSNQPQHF.

CDR3 bases: TGTGCTAGTGGTTTGTCGATCAGGGAGGGAACTGAAGCTTTCTTT. Encoded protein: CASGLSIREGTEAFF. The chain has TRBV12-5 and TRBJ1-1, with a weak D call TRBD1 (5 bases). Germline CDR1 reads LGHNT; CDR2 reads FRNRAP. The germline V and J ends were trimmed by 2 bases and 5 bases, with 15 bases remaining between them. The CDR3 has 15 residues.

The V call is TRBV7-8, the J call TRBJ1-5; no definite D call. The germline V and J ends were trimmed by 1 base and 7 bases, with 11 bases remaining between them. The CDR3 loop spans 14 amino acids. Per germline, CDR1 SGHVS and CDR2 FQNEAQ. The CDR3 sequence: CASSLVGSGQPQHF. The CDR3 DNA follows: TGTGCCAGCAGCTTAGTCGGTTCGGGGCAGCCCCAGCATTTT.

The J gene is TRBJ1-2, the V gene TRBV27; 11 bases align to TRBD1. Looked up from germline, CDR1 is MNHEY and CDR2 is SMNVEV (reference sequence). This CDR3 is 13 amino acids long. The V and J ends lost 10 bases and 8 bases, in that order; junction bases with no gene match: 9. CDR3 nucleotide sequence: TGTGCCACTGAAGGACAGGGGGCTTGGGGCTACACCTTC. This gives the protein CATEGQGAWGYTF.

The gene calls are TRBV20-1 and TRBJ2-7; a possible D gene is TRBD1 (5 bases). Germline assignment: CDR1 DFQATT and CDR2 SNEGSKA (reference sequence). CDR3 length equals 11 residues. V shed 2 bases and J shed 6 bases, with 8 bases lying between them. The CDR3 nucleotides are TGCAGTGCTAGAAGGACAAGCGAGCAGTACTTC. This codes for CSARRTSEQYF.

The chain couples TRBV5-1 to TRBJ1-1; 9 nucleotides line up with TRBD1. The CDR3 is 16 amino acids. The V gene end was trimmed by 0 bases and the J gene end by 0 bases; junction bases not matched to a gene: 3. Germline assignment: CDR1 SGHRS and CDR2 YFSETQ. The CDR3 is CASSLGTGVMNTEAFF. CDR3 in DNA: TGCGCCAGCAGCTTGGGGACAGGGGTCATGAACACTGAAGCTTTCTTT. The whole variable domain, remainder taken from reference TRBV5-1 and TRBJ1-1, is KAGVTQTPRYLIKTRGQQVTLSCSPISGHRSVSWYQQTPGQGLQFLFEYFSETQRNKGNFPGRFSGRQFSNSRSEMNVSTLELGDSALYLCASSLGTGVMNTEAFFGQGTRLTVV.

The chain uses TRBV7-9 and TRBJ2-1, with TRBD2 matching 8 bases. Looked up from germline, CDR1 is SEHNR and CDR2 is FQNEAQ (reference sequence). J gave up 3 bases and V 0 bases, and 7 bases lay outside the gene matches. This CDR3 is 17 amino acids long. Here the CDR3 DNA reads TGTGCCAGCAGCTTAGCATTGAATAGCGGGAACTACAATGAGCAGTTCTTC. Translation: CASSLALNSGNYNEQFF.

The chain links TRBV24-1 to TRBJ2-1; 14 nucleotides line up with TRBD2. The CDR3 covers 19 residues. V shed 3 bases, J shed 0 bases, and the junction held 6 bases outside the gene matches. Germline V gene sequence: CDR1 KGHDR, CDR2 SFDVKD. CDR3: CATSDGTSGGASSYNEQFF. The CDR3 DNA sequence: TGTGCCACCAGTGATGGGACTAGCGGGGGTGCGAGCTCCTACAATGAGCAGTTCTTC.

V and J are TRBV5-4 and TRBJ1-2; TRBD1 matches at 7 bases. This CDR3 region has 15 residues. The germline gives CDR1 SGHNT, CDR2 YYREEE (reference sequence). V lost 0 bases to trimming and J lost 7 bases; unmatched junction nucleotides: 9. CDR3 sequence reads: CASSLEMADRLGYTF. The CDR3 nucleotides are TGTGCCAGCAGCTTGGAGATGGCGGACAGGCTTGGCTACACCTTC.

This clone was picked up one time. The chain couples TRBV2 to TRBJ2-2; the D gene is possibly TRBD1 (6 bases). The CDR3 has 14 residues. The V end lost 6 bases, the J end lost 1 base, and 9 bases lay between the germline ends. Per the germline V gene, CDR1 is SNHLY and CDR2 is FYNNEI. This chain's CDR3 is CASREQGNTGELFF. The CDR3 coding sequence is TGTGCCAGCAGGGAACAGGGGAACACCGGGGAGCTGTTTTTT. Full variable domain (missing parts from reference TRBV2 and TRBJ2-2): EPEVTQTPSHQVTQMGQEVILRCVPISNHLYFYWYRQILGQKVEFLVSFYNNEISEKSEIFDDQFSVERPDGSNFTLKIRSTKLEDSAMYFCASREQGNTGELFFGEGSRLTVL.

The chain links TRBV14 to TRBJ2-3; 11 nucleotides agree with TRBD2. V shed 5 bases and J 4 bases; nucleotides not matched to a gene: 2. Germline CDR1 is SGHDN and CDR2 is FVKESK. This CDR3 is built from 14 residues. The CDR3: CASSSLAGADTQYF. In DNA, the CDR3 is TGTGCCAGCAGCTCACTAGCGGGAGCAGATACGCAGTATTTT.

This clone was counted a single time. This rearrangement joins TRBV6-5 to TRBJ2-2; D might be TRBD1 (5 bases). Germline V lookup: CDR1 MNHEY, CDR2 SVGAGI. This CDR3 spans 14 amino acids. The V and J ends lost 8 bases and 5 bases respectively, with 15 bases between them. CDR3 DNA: TGTGCCAGCGGGGCCCTCGACGGGACCGGGGAGCTGTTTTTT. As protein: CASGALDGTGELFF.